The clone carrying this T cell receptor beta chain was seen a few times. What it binds is not known. These data are taken from a study of T cell repertoires in cytomegalovirus infection. The CDR3 has 15 amino acids. CDR1 MNHNY and CDR2 SVGAGI come from the germline V gene (reference sequence). V dropped 0 bases and J dropped 13; count of bases not matched to a gene: 11. TCRdb reanalysed the reads using MiXCR and keeps one entry per CDR3 protein. This table has about 770,000 distinct CDR3 sequences, 25% to 35% appearing once. J is TRBJ1-4 and V is TRBV6-6, with 7 bases aligning to TRBD1. This TCR came from a human donor in good health (CMV status not recorded). Some clones in this sample may be carry-over from other donors' samples. The material sequenced was cultured CD8+ T cells from PBMCs, taken from culture after CMV antigen stimulation. The CDR3 bases are TGTGCCAGCAGTTACTCGACTCACAGGGGAGCCTTACTGTTTTTT. As protein: CASSYSTHRGALLFF.